These 6 T cell receptor beta chains originate from one sample sequenced in a study of beta chain features in type 1 diabetes. Sequenced material consisted of expressed TCRB transcripts (all of the isolated RNA was reverse transcribed). Using immunoSEQ multiplex PCR, the repertoire was profiled, and TCRdb retains in-frame clones only, with some absent. The sample shows approximately 200,000 clones, roughly 9.6% of them seen only once. Sequencing input: naive CD4+ T cells from blood. These TCRs come from a woman younger than 30 in good health.

This chain connects TRBV6-1 to TRBJ1-2, with TRBD1 identical over 9 bases. The length of the CDR3 is 20 residues. Germline V gene data show CDR1 as MNHNS and CDR2 as SASEGT. V was clipped by 2 bases and J by 0 bases; unmatched bases: 16. The CDR3 DNA follows: TGTGCCAGCAGTGAACCGTCCCGGGACAGGGTTTCGAAAGCTAACTATGGCTACACCTTC. Translation gives CASSEPSRDRVSKANYGYTF.

This clone was detected ten times or more. This rearrangement joins TRBV30 to TRBJ2-1, with TRBD2 matching over 9 bases. CDR1 and CDR2 (germline): GTSNPN, SVGIG (reference sequence). Losses at the gene ends were 3 bases for V and 4 bases for J; bases not matched to a gene: 7. The CDR3 is made up of 15 amino acids. The CDR3 protein is CAWRPGLASYNEQFF. DNA for the CDR3: TGTGCCTGGAGGCCGGGACTAGCTAGTTACAATGAGCAGTTCTTC.

The V gene is TRBV30, the J gene TRBJ1-2; no clear D gene. The CDR3 has 13 residues. Germline assignment: CDR1 GTSNPN and CDR2 SVGIG (reference sequence). Trimming took off 1 base at V and 8 bases at J, with 14 bases between the two ends. This CDR3 is CAWSERADGGYTF. CDR3 sequence (DNA): TGTGCCTGGAGTGAGCGGGCCGATGGGGGCTACACCTTC.

A few counts support this clone. The rearrangement uses TRBV2 and TRBJ1-3; D is undetermined. CDR1 and CDR2 from the germline V gene are SNHLY and FYNNEI. This CDR3 has 15 amino acids. V was shortened by 1 base and J by 3 bases, with 10 bases between the two germline ends. As DNA, the CDR3 is TGTGCCAGCAGTGAAGGTCTCCGGGGTGGAAACACCATATATTTT. It specifies CASSEGLRGGNTIYF.

The chain links TRBV5-1 to TRBJ2-5; TRBD1 agrees at 7 bases. TRBJ2-7 explains the end of the DNA better; the J call may be wrong. The CDR3 runs 14 residues. From germline, CDR1 is SGHRS and CDR2 YFSETQ. The CDR3 here is CASSYPTGSYEQYF. The CDR3 DNA reads as TGCGCCAGCAGCTACCCGACAGGGTCCTACGAGCAGTACTTC.

This clone was found a few times. The rearrangement links TRBV30 to TRBJ2-2, with 14 bases lining up with TRBD2. V was pared by 4 bases and J by 7 bases, with 8 bases of the junction left unmatched. The CDR3 is 16 residues long. From germline, CDR1 is GTSNPN and CDR2 SVGIG (reference sequence). The CDR3 nucleotides read TGTGCCTGGATTCCGGGACTAGCGGGAGACAGCGGGGAGCTGTTTTTT. Its protein product is CAWIPGLAGDSGELFF.